The 7 T cell receptor beta chains given below trace back to one sample, sequenced in a study of T-cell reconstitution after alpha-beta-depleted transplantation in children. The TCRbeta library incorporated unique molecular identifiers. TCRdb reprocessed the PCR reads via MiXCR and lists one record per CDR3 protein. The sample contains 250,000 to 350,000 distinct CDR3 sequences, over 8% of which appear only once. Sequencing used PBMCs from the stem cell graft donor, obtained from the stem cell graft. These receptors all stem from a human donor who donated a stem cell graft to a child with SCID.

This clonotype was recorded many times. This chain connects TRBV2 to TRBJ1-5; D gene uncertain. The germline V gene has CDR1 SNHLY and CDR2 FYNNEI. The CDR3 spans 14 residues. V lost 7 bases and J 2 bases, leaving 12 bases between the germline ends. CDR3 residues: CASKRVKGNQPQHF. CDR3 DNA: TGTGCCAGCAAGAGAGTCAAGGGCAATCAGCCCCAGCATTTT.

The gene calls are TRBV5-1 and TRBJ2-5; 9 bases are a match to TRBD1. The trim removed 4 bases at V and 5 bases at J, leaving 6 bases unmatched. CDR1 is SGHRS, CDR2 YFSETQ, per germline. CDR3 length equals 14 residues. The CDR3 DNA reads TGCGCCAGCAGCCTTTCCGGGACAGGGGAGACCCAGTACTTC. Translating gives CASSLSGTGETQYF.

The rearrangement uses TRBV6-5 and TRBJ2-5, with D tentatively TRBD1 or TRBD2 (5 bases each). Germline V gives CDR1 MNHEY, CDR2 SVGAGI. V dropped 2 bases and J dropped 7 bases, with 8 bases sitting between them. This CDR3 comprises 12 residues. CDR3 sequence reads: CASSYRDGTQYF. The CDR3 DNA reads TGTGCCAGCAGTTACAGGGACGGGACCCAGTACTTC.

This sequence joins TRBV7-9 and TRBJ1-5; D is perhaps TRBD1 (6 bases). The length of the CDR3 is 13 residues. In germline, CDR1 is SEHNR, CDR2 FQNEAQ (reference sequence). V dropped 5 bases and J dropped 7 bases, with 12 bases sitting between them. The CDR3 loop reads CASSTGPGQPQHF. In nucleotides, the CDR3 is TGTGCCAGCAGCACAGGGCCGGGGCAGCCCCAGCATTTT.

This clonotype was detected a few times. V usage is TRBV3-1 and J usage is TRBJ1-3; the D gene is possibly TRBD1 (5 bases). V was clipped by 4 bases and J by 6 bases, with 13 bases between them. The CDR3 sequence is 14 residues long. Germline V lookup: CDR1 LGHDT, CDR2 YNNKEL (reference sequence). The CDR3 bases are TGTGCCAGCAGCCCGTATGGGACCGAAAACACCATATATTTT. Translated: CASSPYGTENTIYF.

This chain connects TRBV20-1 to TRBJ2-7; TRBD2 aligns across 7 bases. The V and J ends lost 4 bases and 1 base, in that order; junction bases with no gene match: 13. Germline CDR1 DFQATT, CDR2 SNEGSKA (reference sequence). The CDR3 runs 16 residues. For the CDR3, the DNA is TGCAGTGCTACCGCCCGAGGGCGGGGGATTTCCTACGAGCAGTACTTC. As protein: CSATARGRGISYEQYF.

The J gene is TRBJ2-7, the V gene TRBV12-3 or TRBV12-4; maybe TRBD1 (6 bases). The CDR3 has 15 amino acids. Trimming removed 3 bases from V and 2 bases from J, with 14 bases in between. The CDR3 bases are TGTGCCAGCAGTTTTTCGGACAGAACCCCCTACGAGCAGTACTTC. Protein: CASSFSDRTPYEQYF.